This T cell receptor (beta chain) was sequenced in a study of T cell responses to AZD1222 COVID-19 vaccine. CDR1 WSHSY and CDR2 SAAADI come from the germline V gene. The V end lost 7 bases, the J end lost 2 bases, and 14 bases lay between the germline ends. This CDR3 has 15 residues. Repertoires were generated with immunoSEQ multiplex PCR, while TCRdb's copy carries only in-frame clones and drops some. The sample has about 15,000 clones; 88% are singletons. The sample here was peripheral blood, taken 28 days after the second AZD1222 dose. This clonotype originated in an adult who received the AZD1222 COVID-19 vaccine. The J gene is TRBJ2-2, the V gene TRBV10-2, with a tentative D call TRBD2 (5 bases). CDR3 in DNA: TGCGCCAGCACTTTTAGCGCTGTTAACACCGGGGAGCTGTTTTTT. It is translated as CASTFSAVNTGELFF.